The entry that follows covers one T cell receptor (beta chain) sequence. The library came from three nested PCR rounds adapted from ARM-PCR protocols. TCRdb re-called the multiplex PCR reads through MiXCR, storing one row per CDR3 protein. In the table there are 50,000 to 70,000 distinct CDR3 sequences, about 56% of which are singletons. The CDR3 loop spans 13 amino acids. Trimming took off 4 bases at V and 9 bases at J, with 16 bases between the two ends. Germline CDR1 is DFQATT and CDR2 is SNEGSKA (reference sequence). This record belongs to a study of tumor and adjacent non-tumor tissue in lung cancer. RNA was extracted from bulk tissue without any cell sorting. This non-tumor lung sample came from over 3 cm beyond the tumor edge.

V is TRBV20-1 and J is TRBJ2-1; D ambiguous. This receptor was identified in a man between 65 and 79 years old with non-small cell lung cancer. Sequencing input: distant non-tumor lung tissue. For the CDR3, the DNA is TGCAGTGCTACGCGGCCGATAACGTTTGAGCAGTTCTTC. This codes for CSATRPITFEQFF.